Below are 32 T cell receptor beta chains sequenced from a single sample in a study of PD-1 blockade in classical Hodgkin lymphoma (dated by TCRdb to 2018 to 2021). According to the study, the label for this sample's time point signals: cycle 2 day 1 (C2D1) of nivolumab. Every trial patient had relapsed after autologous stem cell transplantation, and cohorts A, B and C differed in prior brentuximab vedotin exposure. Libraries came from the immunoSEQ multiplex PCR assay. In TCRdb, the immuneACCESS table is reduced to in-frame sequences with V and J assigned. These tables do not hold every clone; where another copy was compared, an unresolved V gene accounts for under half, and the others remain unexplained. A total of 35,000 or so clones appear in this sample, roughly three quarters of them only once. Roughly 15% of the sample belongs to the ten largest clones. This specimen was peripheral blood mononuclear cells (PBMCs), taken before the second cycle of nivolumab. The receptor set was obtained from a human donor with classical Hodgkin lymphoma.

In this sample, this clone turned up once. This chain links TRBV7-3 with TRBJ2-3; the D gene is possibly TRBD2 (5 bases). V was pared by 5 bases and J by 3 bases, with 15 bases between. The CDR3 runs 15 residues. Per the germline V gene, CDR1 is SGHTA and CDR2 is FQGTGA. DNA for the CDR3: TGTGCCAGCAGCCTTTCTGGGAGTGGGACAGATACGCAGTATTTT. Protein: CASSLSGSGTDTQYF.

For the CDR3, the DNA is TGTGCCAGCAGCTTAGACAGGGACACTGAAGCTTTCTTT. It specifies CASSLDRDTEAFF. V gene TRBV11-2 combines with J gene TRBJ1-1, with D possibly being TRBD1 (5 bases). Germline V gene data show CDR1 as SGHAT and CDR2 as FQNNGV. Trimming took 0 bases from V and 3 from J, leaving 5 bases between them. CDR3 size: 13 residues.

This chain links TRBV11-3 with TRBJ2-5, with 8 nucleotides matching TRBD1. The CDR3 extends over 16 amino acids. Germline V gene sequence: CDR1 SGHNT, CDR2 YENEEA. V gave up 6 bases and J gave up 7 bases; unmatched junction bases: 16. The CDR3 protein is CASRTGTGNILGTQYF. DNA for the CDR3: TGTGCCAGCAGGACTGGGACAGGAAACATATTGGGGACCCAGTACTTC. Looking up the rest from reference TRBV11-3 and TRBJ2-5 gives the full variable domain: EAGVVQSPRYKIIEKKQPVAFWCNPISGHNTLYWYLQNLGQGPELLIRYENEEAVDDSQLPKDRFSAERLKGVDSTLKIQPAELGDSAVYLCASRTGTGNILGTQYFGPGTRLLVL.

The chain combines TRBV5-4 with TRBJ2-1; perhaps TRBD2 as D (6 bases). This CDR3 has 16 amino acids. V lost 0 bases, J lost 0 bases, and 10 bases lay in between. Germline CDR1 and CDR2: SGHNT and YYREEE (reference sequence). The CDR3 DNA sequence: TGTGCCAGCAGCTTGGGTGCGGGAAGCTCCTACAATGAGCAGTTCTTC. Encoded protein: CASSLGAGSSYNEQFF.

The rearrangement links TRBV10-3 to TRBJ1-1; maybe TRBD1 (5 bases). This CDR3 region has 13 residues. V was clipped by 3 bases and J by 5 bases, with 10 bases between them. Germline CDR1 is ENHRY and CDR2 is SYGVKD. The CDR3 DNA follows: TGTGCCATCAGTGATCGGGGGTTTACTGAAGCTTTCTTT. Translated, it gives CAISDRGFTEAFF.

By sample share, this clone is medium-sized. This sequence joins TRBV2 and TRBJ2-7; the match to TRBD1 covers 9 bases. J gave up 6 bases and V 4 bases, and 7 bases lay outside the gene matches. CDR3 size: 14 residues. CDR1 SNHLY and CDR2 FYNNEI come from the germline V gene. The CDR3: CASSATGGAVEQYF. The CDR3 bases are TGTGCCAGCAGTGCCACAGGGGGCGCGGTCGAGCAGTACTTC.

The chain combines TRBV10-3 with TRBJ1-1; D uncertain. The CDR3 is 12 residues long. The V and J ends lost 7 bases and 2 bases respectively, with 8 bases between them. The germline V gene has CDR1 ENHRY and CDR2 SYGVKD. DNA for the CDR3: TGTGCCATCACTAGTGAAAACACTGAAGCTTTCTTT. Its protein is CAITSENTEAFF.

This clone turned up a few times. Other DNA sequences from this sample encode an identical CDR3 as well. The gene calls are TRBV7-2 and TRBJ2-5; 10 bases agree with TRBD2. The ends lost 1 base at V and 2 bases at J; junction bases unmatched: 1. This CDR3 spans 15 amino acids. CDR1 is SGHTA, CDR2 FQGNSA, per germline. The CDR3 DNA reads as TGTGCCAGCAGCTTAGGGACTAGCGGACAAGAGACCCAGTACTTC. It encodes CASSLGTSGQETQYF.

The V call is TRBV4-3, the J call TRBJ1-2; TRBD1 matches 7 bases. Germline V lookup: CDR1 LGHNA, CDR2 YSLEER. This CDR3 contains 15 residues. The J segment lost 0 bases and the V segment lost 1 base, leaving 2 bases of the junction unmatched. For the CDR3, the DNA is TGCGCCAGCAGCCAAGCCAGGGGGACTAACTATGGCTACACCTTC. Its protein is CASSQARGTNYGYTF.

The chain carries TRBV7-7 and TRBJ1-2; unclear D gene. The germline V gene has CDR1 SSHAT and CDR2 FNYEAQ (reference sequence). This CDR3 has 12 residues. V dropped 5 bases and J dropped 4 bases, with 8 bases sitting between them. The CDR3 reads CASSHTSYGYTF. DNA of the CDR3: TGTGCCAGCAGCCACACTTCCTATGGCTACACCTTC.

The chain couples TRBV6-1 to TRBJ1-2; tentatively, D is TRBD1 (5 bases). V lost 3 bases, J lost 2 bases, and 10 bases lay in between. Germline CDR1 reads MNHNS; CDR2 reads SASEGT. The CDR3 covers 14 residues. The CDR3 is CASSEGVGNYGYTF. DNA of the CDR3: TGTGCCAGCAGTGAGGGGGTCGGGAACTATGGCTACACCTTC.

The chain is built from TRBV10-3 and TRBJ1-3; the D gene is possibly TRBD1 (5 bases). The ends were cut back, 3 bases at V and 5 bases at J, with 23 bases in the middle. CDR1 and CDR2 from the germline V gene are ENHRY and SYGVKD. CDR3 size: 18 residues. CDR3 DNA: TGTGCCATCAGTGACTACGTTGGACACGACGACAGAAGAAACACCATATATTTT. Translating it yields CAISDYVGHDDRRNTIYF.

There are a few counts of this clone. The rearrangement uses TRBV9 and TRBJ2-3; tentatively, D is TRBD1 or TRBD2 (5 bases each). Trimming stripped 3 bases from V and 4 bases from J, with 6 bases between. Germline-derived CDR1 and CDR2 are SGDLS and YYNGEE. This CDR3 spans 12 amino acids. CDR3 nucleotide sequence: TGTGCCAGCAGCGGAGGGGCAGATACGCAGTATTTT. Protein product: CASSGGADTQYF.

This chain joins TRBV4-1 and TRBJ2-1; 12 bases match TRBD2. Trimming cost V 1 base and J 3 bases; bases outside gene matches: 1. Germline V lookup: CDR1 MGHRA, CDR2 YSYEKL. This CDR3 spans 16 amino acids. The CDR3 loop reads CASSQGTSGNYNEQFF. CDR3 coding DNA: TGCGCCAGCAGCCAAGGGACTAGCGGGAACTACAATGAGCAGTTCTTC.

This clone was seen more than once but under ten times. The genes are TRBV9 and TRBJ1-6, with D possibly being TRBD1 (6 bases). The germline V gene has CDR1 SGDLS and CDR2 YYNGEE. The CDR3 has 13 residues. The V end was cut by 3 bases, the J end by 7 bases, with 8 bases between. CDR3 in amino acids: CASSARGNSPLHF. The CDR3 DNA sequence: TGTGCCAGCAGCGCCAGGGGAAATTCACCCCTCCACTTT.

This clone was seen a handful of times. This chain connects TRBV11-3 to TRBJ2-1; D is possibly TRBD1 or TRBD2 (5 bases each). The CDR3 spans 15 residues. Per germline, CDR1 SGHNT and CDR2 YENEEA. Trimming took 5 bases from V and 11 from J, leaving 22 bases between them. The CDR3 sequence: CASSAEEAGSGQQFF. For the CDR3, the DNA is TGTGCCAGCAGCGCAGAGGAGGCAGGGTCAGGTCAGCAGTTCTTC.

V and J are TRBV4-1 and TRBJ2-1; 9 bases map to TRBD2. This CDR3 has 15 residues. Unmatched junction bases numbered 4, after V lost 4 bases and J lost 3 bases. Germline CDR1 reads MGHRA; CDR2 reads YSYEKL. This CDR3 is CASSLRLADYNEQFF. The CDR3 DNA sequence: TGCGCCAGCAGCCTGCGACTAGCGGACTACAATGAGCAGTTCTTC.

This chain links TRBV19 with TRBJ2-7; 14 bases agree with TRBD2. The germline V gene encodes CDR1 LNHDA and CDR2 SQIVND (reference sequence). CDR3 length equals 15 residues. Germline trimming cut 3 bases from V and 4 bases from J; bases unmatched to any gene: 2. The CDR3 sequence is CASSMGLAGVYEQYF. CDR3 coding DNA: TGTGCCAGTAGTATGGGACTAGCGGGAGTTTACGAGCAGTACTTC.

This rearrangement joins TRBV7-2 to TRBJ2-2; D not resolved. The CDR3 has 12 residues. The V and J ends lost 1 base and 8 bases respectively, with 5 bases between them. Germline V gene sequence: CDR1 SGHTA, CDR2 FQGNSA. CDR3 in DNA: TGTGCCAGCAGCTTAGTCTGGGGGGAGCTGTTTTTT. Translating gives CASSLVWGELFF.

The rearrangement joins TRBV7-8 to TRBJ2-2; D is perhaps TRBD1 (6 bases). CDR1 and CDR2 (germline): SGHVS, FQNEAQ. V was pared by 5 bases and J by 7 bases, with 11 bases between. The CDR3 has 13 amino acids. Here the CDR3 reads CASSLNRVGELFF. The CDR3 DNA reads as TGTGCCAGCAGCCTGAACAGGGTCGGGGAGCTGTTTTTT.

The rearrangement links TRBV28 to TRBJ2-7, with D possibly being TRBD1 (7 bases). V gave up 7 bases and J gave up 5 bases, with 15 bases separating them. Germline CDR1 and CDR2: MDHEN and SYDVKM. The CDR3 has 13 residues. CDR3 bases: TGTGCCAGCAAGGAACAGGGGAGGCACGAGCAGTACTTC. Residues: CASKEQGRHEQYF.

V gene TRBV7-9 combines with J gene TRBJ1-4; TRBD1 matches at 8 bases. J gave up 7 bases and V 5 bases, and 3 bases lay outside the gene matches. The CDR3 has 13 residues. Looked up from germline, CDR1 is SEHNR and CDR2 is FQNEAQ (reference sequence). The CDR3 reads CASSPTGVEKLFF. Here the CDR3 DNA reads TGTGCCAGCAGCCCGACAGGGGTTGAAAAACTGTTTTTT.

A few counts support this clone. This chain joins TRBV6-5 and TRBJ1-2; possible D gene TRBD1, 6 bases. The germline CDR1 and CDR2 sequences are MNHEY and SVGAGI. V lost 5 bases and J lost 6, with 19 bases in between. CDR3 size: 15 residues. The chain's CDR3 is CASSPRAGAANGYTF. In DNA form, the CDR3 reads TGTGCCAGCAGTCCCCGGGCAGGGGCTGCGAATGGCTACACCTTC.

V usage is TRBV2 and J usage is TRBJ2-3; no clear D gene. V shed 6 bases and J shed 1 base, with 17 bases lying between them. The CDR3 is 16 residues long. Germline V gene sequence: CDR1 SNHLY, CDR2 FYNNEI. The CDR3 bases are TGTGCCAGCAGGGCCGCCCTAAGCCCCCGCACAGATACGCAGTATTTT. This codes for CASRAALSPRTDTQYF.

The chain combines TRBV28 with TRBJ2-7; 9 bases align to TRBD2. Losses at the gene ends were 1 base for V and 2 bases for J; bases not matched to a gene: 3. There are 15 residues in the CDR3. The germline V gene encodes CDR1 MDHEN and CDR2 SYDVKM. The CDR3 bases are TGTGCCAGCAGTTTATCGGCGGGAGGGCCCTACGAGCAGTACTTC. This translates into CASSLSAGGPYEQYF. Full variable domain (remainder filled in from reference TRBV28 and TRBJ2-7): DVKVTQSSRYLVKRTGEKVFLECVQDMDHENMFWYRQDPGLGLRLIYFSYDVKMKEKGDIPEGYSVSREKKERFSLILESASTNQTSMYLCASSLSAGGPYEQYFGPGTRLTVT.

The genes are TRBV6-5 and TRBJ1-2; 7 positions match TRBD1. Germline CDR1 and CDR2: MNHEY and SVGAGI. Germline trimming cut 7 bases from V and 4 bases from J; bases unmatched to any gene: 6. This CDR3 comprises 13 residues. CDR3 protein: CASKTGIVYGYTF. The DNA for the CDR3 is TGTGCCAGCAAGACAGGGATCGTCTATGGCTACACCTTC.

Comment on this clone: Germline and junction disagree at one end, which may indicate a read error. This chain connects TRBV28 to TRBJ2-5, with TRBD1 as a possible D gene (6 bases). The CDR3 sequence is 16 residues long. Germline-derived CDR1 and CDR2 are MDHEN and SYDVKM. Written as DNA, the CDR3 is TGTGCCAGCAGTCTATGGAACCCAGGGGACCAAGAGACCCAGTACTTC. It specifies CASSLWNPGDQETQYF. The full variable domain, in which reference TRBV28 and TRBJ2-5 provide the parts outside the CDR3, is DVKVTQSSRYLVKRTGEKVFLECVQDMDHENMFWYRQDPGLGLRLIYFSYDVKMKEKGDIPEGYSVSREKKERFSLILESASTNQTSMYLCASSLWNPGDQETQYFGPGTRLLVL.

Written as DNA, the CDR3 is TGTGCCAGTAGTATACGACAGACCTACGAGCAGTACTTC. Protein: CASSIRQTYEQYF. The chain is built from TRBV19 and TRBJ2-7; the D gene is possibly TRBD1 (5 bases). In germline, CDR1 is LNHDA, CDR2 SQIVND (reference sequence). CDR3 length: 13 amino acids. V was pared by 2 bases and J by 2 bases, with 7 bases between.

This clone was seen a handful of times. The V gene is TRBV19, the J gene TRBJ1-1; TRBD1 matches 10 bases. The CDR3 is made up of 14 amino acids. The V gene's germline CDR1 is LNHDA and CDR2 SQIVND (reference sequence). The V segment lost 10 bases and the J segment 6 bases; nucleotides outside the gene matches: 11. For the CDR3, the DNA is TGTGCCACTTCAGGGACAGGGGATTCCGCTGAAGCTTTCTTT. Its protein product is CATSGTGDSAEAFF.

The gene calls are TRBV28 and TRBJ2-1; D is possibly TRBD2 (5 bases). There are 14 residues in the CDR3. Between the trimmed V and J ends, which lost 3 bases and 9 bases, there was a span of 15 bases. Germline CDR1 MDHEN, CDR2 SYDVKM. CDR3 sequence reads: CASSFGGLVGEQFF. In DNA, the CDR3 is TGTGCCAGCAGTTTTGGCGGGCTCGTGGGTGAGCAGTTCTTC.

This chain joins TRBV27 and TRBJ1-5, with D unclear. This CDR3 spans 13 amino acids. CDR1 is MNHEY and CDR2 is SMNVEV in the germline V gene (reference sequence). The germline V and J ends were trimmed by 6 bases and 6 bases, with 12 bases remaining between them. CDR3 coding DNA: TGTGCCAGCAGCATGACCAGGACTCAGCCCCAGCATTTT. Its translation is CASSMTRTQPQHF.

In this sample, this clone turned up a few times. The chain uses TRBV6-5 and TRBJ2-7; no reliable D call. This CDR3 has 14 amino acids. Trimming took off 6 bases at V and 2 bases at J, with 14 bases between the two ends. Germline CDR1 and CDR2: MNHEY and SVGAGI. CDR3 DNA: TGTGCCAGCAGCTACGACGGCCAAGCCTACGAGCAGTACTTC. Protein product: CASSYDGQAYEQYF.